What follows is one T cell receptor beta chain and its context. The data belong to a study of PD-1 blockade in classical Hodgkin lymphoma. The protocol was immunoSEQ multiplex PCR, while the TCRdb copy is restricted to in-frame clones and leaves out a portion. The data hold 20,000 to 25,000 clones, with about 70% observed a single time. The time point was: cycle 4 day 1 (C4D1), after less than 7 weeks of nivolumab. All patients relapsed after autologous stem cell transplantation, and brentuximab vedotin exposure varied. Magnetic negative selection of thawed PBMCs was the method by which CD4+ T cells were purified. Complete response, partial response or progressive disease was each patient's best response. The CDR3 totals 16 residues. With 0 bases removed from V and 4 bases from J, the gap between germline ends came to 12 bases. Germline V gene data show CDR1 as LGHNA and CDR2 as YNFKEQ.

This chain joins TRBV4-2 and TRBJ2-2; possible D gene TRBD1, 6 bases. This TCR was recovered from a human donor with classical Hodgkin lymphoma. The sample in question was CD4+ T cells from blood, obtained before the fourth cycle of nivolumab. The CDR3 DNA is TGTGCCAGCAGCCAAGACGGGACAAGCCCCACCGGGGAGCTGTTTTTT. It yields the protein CASSQDGTSPTGELFF.